The 25 T cell receptor beta chains in this list originate from one sample, sequenced in a study of T cell changes during pregnancy in multiple sclerosis. The data were produced by immunoSEQ multiplex PCR, yet TCRdb's version contains in-frame clones alone and is incomplete. The data hold tens of thousands of clones, with approximately 92% observed a single time. The specimen comprised peripheral blood, sampled in the first trimester of pregnancy. All receptors derive from a female donor with multiple sclerosis, enrolled in a pregnancy study.

V is TRBV28 and J is TRBJ2-7, with 9 bases matching TRBD1. V dropped 4 bases and J dropped 4; count of bases not matched to a gene: 11. The CDR3 is 16 residues long. CDR1 and CDR2 from the germline V gene are MDHEN and SYDVKM. In nucleotides, the CDR3 is TGTGCCAGCAGTTATGGGGGGGGGACAGGGAGGTACGAGCAGTACTTC. Protein product: CASSYGGGTGRYEQYF. Full variable domain (remainder filled in from reference TRBV28 and TRBJ2-7): DVKVTQSSRYLVKRTGEKVFLECVQDMDHENMFWYRQDPGLGLRLIYFSYDVKMKEKGDIPEGYSVSREKKERFSLILESASTNQTSMYLCASSYGGGTGRYEQYFGPGTRLTVT.

This clone was detected once. The chain carries TRBV7-9 and TRBJ1-4; 9 bases align to TRBD1. Trimming took 5 bases from V and 7 from J; bases not matched to a gene: 5. The CDR3 runs 14 residues. Germline CDR1 reads SEHNR; CDR2 reads FQNEAQ (reference sequence). As DNA, the CDR3 is TGTGCCAGCAGCCTGGGACAGGGTGGTGAAAAACTGTTTTTT. Its translation is CASSLGQGGEKLFF.

V usage is TRBV14 and J usage is TRBJ1-1; 7 bases are a match to TRBD1. The germline gives CDR1 SGHDN, CDR2 FVKESK. CDR3 length: 13 residues. The V segment lost 5 bases and the J segment 4 bases; nucleotides outside the gene matches: 4. CDR3 region: CASSNRDSTEAFF. CDR3 DNA: TGTGCCAGCAGCAACAGGGACAGCACTGAAGCTTTCTTT.

In its sample, this clone was seen once. The chain has TRBV4-1 and TRBJ2-2; TRBD2 matches at 11 bases. V was clipped by 3 bases and J by 5 bases; unmatched bases: 2. The CDR3 is 15 residues long. In germline, CDR1 is MGHRA, CDR2 YSYEKL. CDR3 region: CASSQRLAGTGELFF. As DNA, the CDR3 is TGCGCCAGCAGCCAGAGACTAGCGGGGACCGGGGAGCTGTTTTTT.

DNA of the CDR3: TGTGCCAGCAGCTTTCTTATCAGTCATGGCTACACCTTC. As protein: CASSFLISHGYTF. The chain joins TRBV7-2 to TRBJ1-2; D remains ambiguous. This CDR3 has 13 amino acids. V lost 3 bases and J 6 bases, leaving 11 bases between the germline ends. CDR1 is SGHTA, CDR2 FQGNSA, per germline.

V and J are TRBV27 and TRBJ1-2, with 11 bases that match TRBD1. The CDR3 runs to 15 residues. The V gene's germline CDR1 is MNHEY and CDR2 SMNVEV (reference sequence). J lost 6 bases, V lost 1 base, and 4 bases had no gene match. The CDR3 nucleotides are TGTGCCAGCAGTTTATTGGGACAGGGGGTGGATGGCTACACCTTC. Protein: CASSLLGQGVDGYTF.

The chain has TRBV18 and TRBJ1-6; D is possibly TRBD1 (6 bases). V gave up 2 bases and J gave up 7 bases, with 21 bases separating them. The V gene's germline CDR1 is KGHSH and CDR2 LQKENI. The length of the CDR3 is 18 residues. The CDR3 DNA is TGTGCCAGCTCACCAAGTCTCCAACAGGGAGCAGTGAATTCACCCCTCCACTTT. Protein product: CASSPSLQQGAVNSPLHF.

The V and J genes are TRBV7-3 and TRBJ1-1, with D tentatively TRBD1 (5 bases). Deletions cut 5 bases from V and 1 base from J, with 8 bases between. Germline CDR1 SGHTA, CDR2 FQGTGA. The CDR3 length is 13 residues. CDR3 nucleotide sequence: TGTGCCAGCAGCCCTGGGGCGAACACTGAAGCTTTCTTT. This encodes CASSPGANTEAFF.

V usage is TRBV4-2 and J usage is TRBJ1-2; no definite D call. V was trimmed by 0 bases and J by 4 bases, leaving 6 bases between them. The germline CDR1 and CDR2 sequences are LGHNA and YNFKEQ. The CDR3 runs to 13 residues. CDR3: CASSQDQVYGYTF. CDR3 DNA: TGTGCCAGCAGCCAAGATCAGGTCTATGGCTACACCTTC.

This chain uses TRBV5-4 with TRBJ2-7; possibly TRBD1 for D (6 bases). The CDR3 has 15 amino acids. CDR1 SGHNT and CDR2 YYREEE come from the germline V gene (reference sequence). V lost 4 bases and J 5 bases, leaving 19 bases between the germline ends. The CDR3 here is CASSPGSRGKDEQYF. The CDR3 bases are TGTGCCAGCAGCCCCGGTAGCAGGGGAAAGGACGAGCAGTACTTC.

This chain links TRBV18 with TRBJ2-2, with 11 bases fitting TRBD1. This CDR3 is built from 14 residues. In germline, CDR1 is KGHSH, CDR2 LQKENI. After removal of 3 bases from V and 7 bases from J, the junction contained 1 base not matched to a gene. The CDR3 sequence is CASSPDRGHGELFF. As DNA, the CDR3 is TGTGCCAGCTCACCGGACAGGGGGCACGGGGAGCTGTTTTTT. The variable domain in full, completed from reference TRBV18 and TRBJ2-2, reads NAGVMQNPRHLVRRRGQEARLRCSPMKGHSHVYWYRQLPEEGLKFMVYLQKENIIDESGMPKERFSAEFPKEGPSILRIQQVVRGDSAAYFCASSPDRGHGELFFGEGSRLTVL.

The chain links TRBV19 to TRBJ1-5; a possible D gene is TRBD1 (5 bases). Germline-derived CDR1 and CDR2 are LNHDA and SQIVND (reference sequence). The CDR3 totals 15 residues. Trimming left V 9 bases short and J 6 bases short, with 21 bases between. The CDR3 coding sequence is TGTGCCAGCAAGTCCCTTGACAGCCCCTCTCAGCCCCAGCATTTT. Residues: CASKSLDSPSQPQHF.

The DNA for the CDR3 is TGTGCCAGCAGCTTTTCAGCTAGCGGGAACACCGGGGAGCTGTTTTTT. This codes for CASSFSASGNTGELFF. The V and J genes are TRBV7-9 and TRBJ2-2, with TRBD2 matching over 7 bases. The CDR3 covers 16 residues. The J segment lost 1 base and the V segment lost 3 bases, leaving 5 bases of the junction unmatched. CDR1 is SEHNR and CDR2 is FQNEAQ in the germline V gene (reference sequence).

The gene calls are TRBV25-1 and TRBJ2-2; D gene unclear. V was trimmed by 3 bases and J by 7 bases, leaving 9 bases between them. This CDR3 is built from 13 residues. Germline V gene lookup returns CDR1 MGHDK and CDR2 SYGVNS. The CDR3, as DNA: TGTGCCAGCAGTGAGCGATGGTACGGGGAGCTGTTTTTT. Translation: CASSERWYGELFF.

V usage is TRBV6-1 and J usage is TRBJ2-7; a possible D gene is TRBD1 (6 bases). CDR3 size: 14 residues. Trimming stripped 6 bases from V and 1 base from J, with 13 bases between. Germline CDR1 reads MNHNS; CDR2 reads SASEGT. The CDR3 loop reads CASRSQGTSYEQYF. In DNA form, the CDR3 reads TGTGCCAGCAGGAGTCAGGGGACGTCCTACGAGCAGTACTTC.

The CDR3 sequence: CASSSWGTGSGDGYTF. DNA of the CDR3: TGTGCCAGCAGTTCTTGGGGGACAGGGTCGGGGGATGGCTACACCTTC. V and J are TRBV27 and TRBJ1-2; 9 bases are shared with TRBD1. The junction had 12 bases not matched to a gene; V was cut back by 4 bases and J by 6 bases. The CDR3 has 16 residues. The germline gives CDR1 MNHEY, CDR2 SMNVEV (reference sequence).

This chain uses TRBV2 with TRBJ1-3; D ambiguous. Trimming took 2 bases from V and 0 from J, leaving 8 bases between them. Germline V lookup: CDR1 SNHLY, CDR2 FYNNEI. The CDR3 is made up of 15 amino acids. The CDR3 loop reads CASSEIAYSGNTIYF. The CDR3 DNA reads as TGTGCCAGCAGTGAAATTGCCTACTCTGGAAACACCATATATTTT.

This clone occurred once. The chain joins TRBV15 to TRBJ1-2; no firm D call. Trimming shortened V by 1 base and J by 5 bases, and 14 bases separated the two germline ends. From germline, CDR1 is LNHNV and CDR2 YYDKDF (reference sequence). The CDR3 extends over 15 amino acids. The CDR3 reads CATSRAMSTGYGYTF. The DNA of the CDR3 is TGTGCCACCAGCAGAGCCATGAGTACCGGTTATGGCTACACCTTC.

The chain has TRBV5-4 and TRBJ2-7, with D tentatively TRBD2 (7 bases). CDR1 and CDR2 from the germline V gene are SGHNT and YYREEE (reference sequence). The CDR3 has 14 residues. V lost 4 bases to trimming and J lost 4 bases, with 15 bases between them. CDR3 loop: CASSLGGGSYEQYF. DNA of the CDR3: TGTGCCAGCAGCCTCGGGGGCGGGAGTTACGAGCAGTACTTC.

The chain recombines TRBV6-6 with TRBJ1-2, with unresolved D. Germline-derived CDR1 and CDR2 are MNHNY and SVGAGI (reference sequence). The CDR3 consists of 12 residues. V was pared by 0 bases and J by 8 bases, with 7 bases between. The CDR3 loop is CASSYSPNGYTF. The CDR3 nucleotides are TGTGCCAGCAGTTACTCTCCTAACGGCTACACCTTC.

The CDR3 loop reads CASRFGGTGGNEQYF. CDR3 in DNA: TGCGCCAGCAGATTTGGAGGGACAGGAGGAAACGAGCAGTACTTC. The chain combines TRBV5-1 with TRBJ2-7, with 8 bases that match TRBD1. CDR3 length: 15 amino acids. Losses at the gene ends were 5 bases for V and 5 bases for J; bases not matched to a gene: 12. Germline V gene lookup returns CDR1 SGHRS and CDR2 YFSETQ. The whole variable domain, filled in from reference TRBV5-1 and TRBJ2-7, reads KAGVTQTPRYLIKTRGQQVTLSCSPISGHRSVSWYQQTPGQGLQFLFEYFSETQRNKGNFPGRFSGRQFSNSRSEMNVSTLELGDSALYLCASRFGGTGGNEQYFGPGTRLTVT.

The V gene is TRBV28, the J gene TRBJ1-2; possible D gene TRBD1, 5 bases. The CDR3 has 14 residues. Looked up from germline, CDR1 is MDHEN and CDR2 is SYDVKM. Trimming left V 4 bases short and J 5 bases short, with 14 bases between. The CDR3 sequence: CASSSPQGPYGYTF. The CDR3 bases are TGTGCCAGCAGTTCCCCGCAGGGCCCGTATGGCTACACCTTC.

The rearrangement joins TRBV28 to TRBJ2-5, with 8 bases aligning to TRBD2. The CDR3 covers 14 residues. The trim removed 6 bases at V and 3 bases at J, leaving 6 bases unmatched. Germline V CDR1 and CDR2: MDHEN, SYDVKM. The CDR3 loop reads CASSRTSGKETQYF. CDR3 nucleotides: TGTGCCAGCAGCCGCACTAGCGGAAAAGAGACCCAGTACTTC.

The V and J genes are TRBV27 and TRBJ1-1, with 9 bases aligning to TRBD1. CDR1 and CDR2 from the germline V gene are MNHEY and SMNVEV (reference sequence). The CDR3 runs 13 residues. The trim removed 6 bases at V and 4 bases at J, leaving 3 bases unmatched. CDR3 in amino acids: CASRQGASTEAFF. DNA for the CDR3: TGTGCCAGCAGACAGGGGGCGAGCACTGAAGCTTTCTTT.

This clone was observed a few times. The rearrangement uses TRBV4-2 and TRBJ1-2; 7 bases line up with TRBD1. The CDR3 runs to 14 residues. V dropped 4 bases and J dropped 3; count of bases not matched to a gene: 5. CDR1 and CDR2 (germline): LGHNA, YNFKEQ. The CDR3 region is CASSLPGQHYGYTF. The CDR3 coding sequence is TGTGCCAGCAGCCTCCCGGGACAGCACTATGGCTACACCTTC.